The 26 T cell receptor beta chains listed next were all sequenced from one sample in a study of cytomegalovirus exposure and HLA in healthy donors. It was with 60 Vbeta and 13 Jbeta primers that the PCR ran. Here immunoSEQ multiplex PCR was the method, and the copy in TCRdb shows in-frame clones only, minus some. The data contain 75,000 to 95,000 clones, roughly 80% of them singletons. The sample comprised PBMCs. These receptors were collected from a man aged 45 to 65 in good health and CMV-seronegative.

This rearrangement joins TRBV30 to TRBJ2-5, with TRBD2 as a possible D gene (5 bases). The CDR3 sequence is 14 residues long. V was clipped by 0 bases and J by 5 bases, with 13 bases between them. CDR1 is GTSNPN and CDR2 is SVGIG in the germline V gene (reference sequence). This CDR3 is CAWSVTAVRETQYF. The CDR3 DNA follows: TGTGCCTGGAGTGTAACAGCGGTCAGGGAGACCCAGTACTTC. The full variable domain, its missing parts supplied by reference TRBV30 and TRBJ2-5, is SQTIHQWPATLVQPVGSPLSLECTVEGTSNPNLYWYRQAAGRGLQLLFYSVGIGQISSEVPQNLSASRPQDRQFILSSKKLLLSDSGFYLCAWSVTAVRETQYFGPGTRLLVL.

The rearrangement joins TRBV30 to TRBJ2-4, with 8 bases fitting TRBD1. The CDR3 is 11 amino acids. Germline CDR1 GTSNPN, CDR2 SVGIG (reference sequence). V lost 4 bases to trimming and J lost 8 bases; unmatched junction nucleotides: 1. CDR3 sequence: CAWTTGDIQYF. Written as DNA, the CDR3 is TGTGCCTGGACGACAGGGGACATTCAGTACTTC.

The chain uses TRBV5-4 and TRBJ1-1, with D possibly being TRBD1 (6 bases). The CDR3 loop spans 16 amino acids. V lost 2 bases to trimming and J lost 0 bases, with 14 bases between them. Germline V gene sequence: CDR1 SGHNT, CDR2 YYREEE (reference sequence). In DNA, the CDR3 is TGTGCCAGCAGCTTTCCTCGGACAGAAATGAACACTGAAGCTTTCTTT. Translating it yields CASSFPRTEMNTEAFF.

The CDR3 DNA reads TGTGCCAGCAGAGAGGGACAGATGAACACTGAAGCTTTCTTT. Translation: CASREGQMNTEAFF. J is TRBJ1-1 and V is TRBV5-4; TRBD1 aligns across 7 bases. The CDR3 totals 14 residues. J lost 0 bases, V lost 5 bases, and 4 bases had no gene match. The germline V gene encodes CDR1 SGHNT and CDR2 YYREEE (reference sequence).

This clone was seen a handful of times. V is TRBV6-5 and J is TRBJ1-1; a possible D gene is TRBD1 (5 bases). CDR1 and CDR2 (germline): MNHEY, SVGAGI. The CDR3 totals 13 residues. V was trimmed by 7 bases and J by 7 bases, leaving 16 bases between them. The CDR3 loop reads CASISRGANEAFF. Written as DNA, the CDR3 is TGTGCCAGCATTAGTAGGGGCGCGAATGAAGCTTTCTTT.

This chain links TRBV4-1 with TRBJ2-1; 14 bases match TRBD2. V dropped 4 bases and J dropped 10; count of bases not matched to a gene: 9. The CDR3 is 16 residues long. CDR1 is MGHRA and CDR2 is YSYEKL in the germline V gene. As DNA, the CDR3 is TGCGCCAGCAGCCCTACAGGACTAGCGGGGGGTAAAGAGCAGTTCTTC. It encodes CASSPTGLAGGKEQFF.

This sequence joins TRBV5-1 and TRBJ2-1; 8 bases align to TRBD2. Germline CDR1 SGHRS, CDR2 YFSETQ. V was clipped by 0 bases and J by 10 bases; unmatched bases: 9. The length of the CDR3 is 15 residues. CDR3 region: CASSLAGRGDQEQFF. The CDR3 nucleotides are TGCGCCAGCAGCTTGGCAGGGCGGGGGGATCAGGAGCAGTTCTTC. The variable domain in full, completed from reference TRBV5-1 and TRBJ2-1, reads KAGVTQTPRYLIKTRGQQVTLSCSPISGHRSVSWYQQTPGQGLQFLFEYFSETQRNKGNFPGRFSGRQFSNSRSEMNVSTLELGDSALYLCASSLAGRGDQEQFFGPGTRLTVL.

As DNA, the CDR3 is TGTGCCAGCAGCGTAGGGGGGACAGGTACCTACAATGAGCAGTTCTTC. It yields the protein CASSVGGTGTYNEQFF. The V and J genes are TRBV9 and TRBJ2-1; 8 nucleotides align to TRBD1. The V gene's germline CDR1 is SGDLS and CDR2 YYNGEE. The CDR3 runs 16 residues. J was trimmed by 2 bases and V by 0 bases; bases with no gene match: 4. The full variable domain, in which reference TRBV9 and TRBJ2-1 provide the parts outside the CDR3, is DSGVTQTPKHLITATGQRVTLRCSPRSGDLSVYWYQQSLDQGLQFLIQYYNGEERAKGNILERFSAQQFPDLHSELNLSSLELGDSALYFCASSVGGTGTYNEQFFGPGTRLTVL.

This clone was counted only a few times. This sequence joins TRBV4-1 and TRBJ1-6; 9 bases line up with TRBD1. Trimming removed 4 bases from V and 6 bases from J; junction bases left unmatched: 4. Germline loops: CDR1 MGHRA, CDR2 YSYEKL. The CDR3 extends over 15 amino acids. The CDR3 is CASSRGTGINSPLHF. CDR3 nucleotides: TGCGCCAGCAGCCGCGGGACAGGGATTAATTCACCCCTCCACTTT.

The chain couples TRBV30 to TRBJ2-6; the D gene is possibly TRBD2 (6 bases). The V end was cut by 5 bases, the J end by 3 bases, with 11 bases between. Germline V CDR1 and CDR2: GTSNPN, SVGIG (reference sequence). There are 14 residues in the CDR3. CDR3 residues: CAWSAGLGANVLTF. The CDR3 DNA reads TGTGCCTGGTCGGCGGGACTTGGGGCCAACGTCCTGACTTTC.

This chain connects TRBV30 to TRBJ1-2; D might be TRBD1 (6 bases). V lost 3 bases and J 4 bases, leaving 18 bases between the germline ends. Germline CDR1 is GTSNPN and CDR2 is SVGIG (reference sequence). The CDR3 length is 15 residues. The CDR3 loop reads CAWRPPGGTGYGYTF. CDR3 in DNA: TGTGCCTGGAGACCCCCGGGGGGCACGGGCTATGGCTACACCTTC.

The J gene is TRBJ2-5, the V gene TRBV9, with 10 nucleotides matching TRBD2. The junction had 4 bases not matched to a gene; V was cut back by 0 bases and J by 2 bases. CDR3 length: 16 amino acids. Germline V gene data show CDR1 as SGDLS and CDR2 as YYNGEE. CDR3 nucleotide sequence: TGTGCCAGCAGCGTAGGAGCGGGGGGGCCTCAAGAGACCCAGTACTTC. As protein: CASSVGAGGPQETQYF.

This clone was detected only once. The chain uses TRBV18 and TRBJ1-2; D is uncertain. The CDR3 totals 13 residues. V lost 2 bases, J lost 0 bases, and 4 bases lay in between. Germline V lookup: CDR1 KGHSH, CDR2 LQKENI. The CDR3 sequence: CASSPISNYGYTF. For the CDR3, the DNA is TGTGCCAGCTCACCAATCTCTAACTATGGCTACACCTTC.

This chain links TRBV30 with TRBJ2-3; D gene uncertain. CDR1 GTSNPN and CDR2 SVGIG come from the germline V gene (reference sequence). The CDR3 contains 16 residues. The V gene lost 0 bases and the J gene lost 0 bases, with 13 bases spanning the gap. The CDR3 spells CAWSVRVKPSTDTQYF. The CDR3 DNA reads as TGTGCCTGGAGTGTACGGGTCAAACCTAGCACAGATACGCAGTATTTT.

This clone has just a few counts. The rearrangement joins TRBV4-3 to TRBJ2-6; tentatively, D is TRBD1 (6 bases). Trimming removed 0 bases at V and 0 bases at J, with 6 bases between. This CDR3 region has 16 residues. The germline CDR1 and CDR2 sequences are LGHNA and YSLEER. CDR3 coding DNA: TGCGCCAGCAGCCAAGAGACAGGCTCTGGGGCCAACGTCCTGACTTTC. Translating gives CASSQETGSGANVLTF.

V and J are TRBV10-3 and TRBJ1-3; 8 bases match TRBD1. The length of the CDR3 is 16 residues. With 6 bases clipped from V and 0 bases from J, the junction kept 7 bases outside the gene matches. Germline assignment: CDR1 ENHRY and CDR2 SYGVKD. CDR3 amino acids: CAISDRGQPSGNTIYF. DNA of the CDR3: TGTGCCATCAGCGACAGGGGTCAGCCCTCTGGAAACACCATATATTTT.

CDR3 sequence (DNA): TGTGCCAGCAGAGTAGCGGGGGGTAACACCGGGGAGCTGTTTTTT. Protein product: CASRVAGGNTGELFF. The genes are TRBV7-2 and TRBJ2-2; 10 nucleotides align to TRBD2. The ends lost 6 bases at V and 2 bases at J; junction bases unmatched: 3. This CDR3 is built from 15 residues. The germline gives CDR1 SGHTA, CDR2 FQGNSA. Full variable domain (rest looked up from reference TRBV7-2 and TRBJ2-2): GAGVSQSPSNKVTEKGKDVELRCDPISGHTALYWYRQSLGQGLEFLIYFQGNSAPDKSGLPSDRFSAERTGGSVSTLTIQRTQQEDSAVYLCASRVAGGNTGELFFGEGSRLTVL.

The DNA of the CDR3 is TGTGCCAGCAGTTACGGACAGATGAACACTGAAGCTTTCTTT. Its translation is CASSYGQMNTEAFF. The chain uses TRBV5-6 and TRBJ1-1; tentative D call: TRBD1 (6 bases). The germline gives CDR1 SGHDT, CDR2 YYEEEE. CDR3 size: 14 residues. V was cut by 5 bases and J by 0 bases, with 11 bases left in between.

This CDR3 is CASSAQGGYSGNTIYF. DNA of the CDR3: TGTGCCAGCAGTGCACAGGGGGGGTATAGCGGAAACACCATATATTTT. The rearrangement links TRBV2 to TRBJ1-3; 8 bases align to TRBD1. The germline V gene has CDR1 SNHLY and CDR2 FYNNEI. The CDR3 extends over 16 amino acids. With 4 bases clipped from V and 4 bases from J, the junction kept 9 bases outside the gene matches.

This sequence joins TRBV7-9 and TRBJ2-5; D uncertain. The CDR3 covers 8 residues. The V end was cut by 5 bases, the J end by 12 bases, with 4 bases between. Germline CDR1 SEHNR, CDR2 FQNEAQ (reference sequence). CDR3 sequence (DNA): TGTGCCAGCAGCCCCGAGTACTTC. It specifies CASSPEYF.

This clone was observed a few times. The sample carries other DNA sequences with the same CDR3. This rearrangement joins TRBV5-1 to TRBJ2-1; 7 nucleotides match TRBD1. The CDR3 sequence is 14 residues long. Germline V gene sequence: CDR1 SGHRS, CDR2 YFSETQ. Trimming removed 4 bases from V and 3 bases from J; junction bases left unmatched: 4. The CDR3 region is CASSPGQSYNEQFF. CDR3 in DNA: TGCGCCAGCAGCCCGGGACAGAGCTACAATGAGCAGTTCTTC.

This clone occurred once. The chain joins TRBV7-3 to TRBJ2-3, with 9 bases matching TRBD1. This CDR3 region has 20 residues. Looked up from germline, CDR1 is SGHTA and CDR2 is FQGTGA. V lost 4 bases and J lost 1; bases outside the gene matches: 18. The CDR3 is CASSSCGRTGEVFGTDTQYF. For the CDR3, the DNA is TGTGCCAGCAGCTCATGTGGTCGGACAGGGGAAGTTTTTGGCACAGATACGCAGTATTTT.

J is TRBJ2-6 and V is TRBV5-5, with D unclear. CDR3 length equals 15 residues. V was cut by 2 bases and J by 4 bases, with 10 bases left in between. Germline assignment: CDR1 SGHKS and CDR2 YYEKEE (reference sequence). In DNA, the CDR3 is TGTGCCAGCAGCTTTCAATCTCGGGGGGCCAACGTCCTGACTTTC. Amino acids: CASSFQSRGANVLTF.

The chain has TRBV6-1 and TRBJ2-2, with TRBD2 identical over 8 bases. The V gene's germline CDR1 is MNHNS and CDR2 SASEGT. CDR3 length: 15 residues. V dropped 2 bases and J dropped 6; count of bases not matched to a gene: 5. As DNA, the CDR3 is TGTGCCAGCAGTGAATCGAGCGGGGGATCCGGGGAGCTGTTTTTT. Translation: CASSESSGGSGELFF.

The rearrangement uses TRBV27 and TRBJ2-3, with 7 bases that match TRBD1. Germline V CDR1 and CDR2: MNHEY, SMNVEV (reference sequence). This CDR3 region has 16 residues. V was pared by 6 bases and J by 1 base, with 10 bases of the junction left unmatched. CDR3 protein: CASRPTTGLGTDTQYF. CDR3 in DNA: TGTGCCAGCAGGCCAACGACAGGGTTGGGCACAGATACGCAGTATTTT.

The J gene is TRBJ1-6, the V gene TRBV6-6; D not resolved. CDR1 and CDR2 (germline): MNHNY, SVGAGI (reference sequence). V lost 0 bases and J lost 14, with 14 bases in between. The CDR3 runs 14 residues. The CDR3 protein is CASSYSTGGNSLHF. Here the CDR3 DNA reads TGTGCCAGCAGTTACTCGACCGGCGGCAACTCCCTCCACTTT.